Included here is one T cell receptor (beta chain) sequence, with context. Its antigen remains unidentified. A much larger clone differs by one base, so this may be a read error. Around 2 micrograms of genomic DNA were extracted from cryopreserved PBMCs for TCR beta library preparation. Longitudinal blood samples from CLL patients receiving ibrutinib monotherapy were subjected to high-throughput TCR beta sequencing. The patients were enrolled in a single-center, open-label phase 2 trial of ibrutinib monotherapy. V is shortened by 2 bases, J by 2 bases, and the region joining them spans 2 bases. From its cysteine to its phenylalanine, the CDR3 spans 12 amino acids. The only DNA kept is the CDR3, 36 bases in frame from the first base. Based on the germline V gene, the CDR1 and CDR2 sequences are KGHSH and LQKENI. This entry comes from a study of cytotoxic CD8 clonotypes in ibrutinib-treated CLL (dated by TCRdb to about 2021). General notes on the study: The cohort had around twelve relapsed/refractory and under 16 treatment-naive patients; around 17 were IGHV unmutated. Partial responses were observed in 24 patients and complete responses in 2; after a median follow-up of 68 months, remission was maintained in 15 or so patients and progression was observed in approximately 12. Samples at response were collected after a median of roughly twelve months of treatment, with a range of about 6 to 36 months. An average of 255,043 productive templates and 94,082 productive rearrangements was obtained per sample. Longitudinal samples were available for about 30% of the 86 trial participants. Cryopreserved peripheral blood mononuclear cells were obtained prior to treatment, at the time of response, and at either disease progression or sustained remission. Every sample from remission and from progressive disease was obtained while the patients were still on ibrutinib.

On a MiSeq, deep resolution sequencing aimed for a depth between 1 in 1 million and 1 in 200,000 T cells, with each clonotype covered 10x on average. TCR beta libraries were generated with the immunoSEQ hsTCRB Kit. As for the original processing: Data were analyzed with ImmunoSEQ Data Assistant and ImmunoSEQ Analyzer, with V, D and J genes assigned per IMGT definitions. Clonality was computed as one minus normalized Shannon entropy of productive rearrangement frequencies, ranging from 0 to 1. Only overrepresented clonotypes making up at least 0.05% of each patient's repertoire were included in the public clonotype analysis. More than ten repertoires from age-matched healthy donors, obtained from immuneACCESS, served as clonality controls. TCRdb carries this immuneACCESS record with in-frame sequences only. Its versions omit some clonotypes, under half of them owing to an unresolved V gene in the studies checked, with the rest unexplained. That table supplies the V and J calls and clone size; D and trimming were determined from the DNA. Here the sample has fewer than 400,000 clones; roughly 71% occur a single time. The top ten hold 6% to 6.5% of the sample.

What the study reported, not specific to this receptor: At ibrutinib response clonality went up, during sustained remission it held steady, and at progression it dropped back toward baseline. Public clonotypes were rare and either shrank or stayed stable during treatment, and the rise in clonality at ibrutinib response reflected expansion of private clonotypes. Sampling times were not matched between patients in sustained remission and patients whose disease was progressing, and lymph node repertoires were not examined. Baseline clonality was found to be higher than that of age-matched healthy donors and was strongly correlated with circulating CD8+ T-cell counts.

Here the sequenced sample was PBMCs, taken after 36 months of ibrutinib treatment. The V and J segments used are TRBV18 and TRBJ2-3; no D gene is confidently identified. The TCR originated in a human donor with chronic lymphocytic leukemia. The DNA is as follows: TGTGCCAGCTCACCAGACACAGATACGCAGTATTTT. This sequence encodes CASSPDTDTQYF.